This T cell receptor beta chain was sequenced during a study of T cell changes during pregnancy in multiple sclerosis. This clone was seen just once. Unmatched junction bases numbered 8, after V lost 1 base and J lost 4 bases. CDR3 length equals 16 residues. Germline assignment: CDR1 SGHTA and CDR2 FQGNSA. This table comes from immunoSEQ multiplex PCR, and its TCRdb copy is limited to in-frame clones, with some not included. The data show roughly 37,000 clones, roughly 89% seen once. V usage is TRBV7-2 and J usage is TRBJ1-2, with TRBD1 identical over 8 bases. The clonotype originates from a female donor in good health, enrolled as a control in a pregnancy study. The sample was CD4+ T cells from peripheral blood mononuclear cells, taken in the second trimester of pregnancy. The CDR3 bases are TGTGCCAGCAGCTTAGTCTCGACAGGGGTAGGCTATGGCTACACCTTC. Encoded protein: CASSLVSTGVGYGYTF.